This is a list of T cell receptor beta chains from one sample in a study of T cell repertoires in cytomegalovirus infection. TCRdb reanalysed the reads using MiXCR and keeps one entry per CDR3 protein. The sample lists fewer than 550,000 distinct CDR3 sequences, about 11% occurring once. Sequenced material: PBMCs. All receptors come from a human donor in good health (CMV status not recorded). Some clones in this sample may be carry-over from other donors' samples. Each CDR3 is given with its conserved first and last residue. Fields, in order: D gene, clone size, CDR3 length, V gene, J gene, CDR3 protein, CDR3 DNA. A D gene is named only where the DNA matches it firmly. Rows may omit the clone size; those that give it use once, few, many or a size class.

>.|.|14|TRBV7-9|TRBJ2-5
CTSLEGVSQETQYF
TGTACCAGCTTGGAGGGAGTCAGTCAAGAGACCCAGTACTTC
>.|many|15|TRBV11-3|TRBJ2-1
CASSYDGGGNNEQFF
TGTGCCAGCAGCTACGATGGAGGTGGAAACAATGAGCAGTTCTTC
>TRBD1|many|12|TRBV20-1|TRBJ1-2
CSARTGVHGYTF
TGCAGTGCTAGGACAGGGGTGCATGGCTACACCTTC
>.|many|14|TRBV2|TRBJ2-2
CASRLTERGEELFF
TGTGCCAGCAGGCTCACGGAAAGGGGCGAGGAGCTGTTTTTT
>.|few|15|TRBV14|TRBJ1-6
CASSQDGTRNSPLHF
TGTGCCAGCAGCCAAGATGGGACACGAAATTCACCCCTCCACTTT
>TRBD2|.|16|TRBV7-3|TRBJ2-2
CASSLNARGATGELFF
TGTGCCAGCAGCTTAAACGCGCGGGGGGCCACCGGGGAGCTGTTTTTT
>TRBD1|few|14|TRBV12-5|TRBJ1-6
CASGLGQGDSPLHF
TGTGCTAGTGGTTTGGGACAGGGAGATTCACCCCTCCACTTT
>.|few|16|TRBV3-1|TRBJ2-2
CASSQGPAGGSGELFF
TGTGCCAGCAGCCAAGGTCCCGCCGGGGGATCCGGGGAGCTGTTTTTT
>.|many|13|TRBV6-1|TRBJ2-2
CATPRRNTGELFF
TGTGCCACCCCCCGCAGGAACACCGGGGAGCTGTTTTTT
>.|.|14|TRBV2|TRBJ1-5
CASRGLGDGLPQHF
TGTGCCAGCAGGGGCTTGGGAGACGGGCTACCCCAGCATTTT
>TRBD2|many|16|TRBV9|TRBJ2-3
CASSVADGRAEDTQYF
TGTGCCAGCAGCGTAGCTGACGGGAGGGCCGAAGATACGCAGTATTTT
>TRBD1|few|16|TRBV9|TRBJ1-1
CASSVGTGTANTEAFF
TGTGCCAGCAGCGTAGGAACCGGGACAGCGAACACTGAAGCTTTCTTT
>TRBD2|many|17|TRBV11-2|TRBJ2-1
CASSPIPGLEGIDEQFF
TGTGCCAGCAGCCCTATCCCGGGACTAGAGGGCATAGATGAGCAGTTCTTC
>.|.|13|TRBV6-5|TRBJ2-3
CASSLPGADTQYF
TGTGCCAGCAGCCTCCCTGGGGCAGATACGCAGTATTTT
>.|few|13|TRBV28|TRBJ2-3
CASILQGTDTQYF
TGTGCCAGCATCCTCCAGGGGACAGATACGCAGTATTTT
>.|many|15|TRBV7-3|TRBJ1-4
CASSLGAGVDEKLFF
TGTGCCAGCAGCTTGGGAGCGGGGGTTGATGAAAAACTGTTTTTT
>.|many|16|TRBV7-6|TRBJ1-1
CASSSRRGSRGSEAFF
TGTGCCAGCAGCTCCCGCCGCGGCTCTAGGGGTTCTGAAGCTTTCTTT
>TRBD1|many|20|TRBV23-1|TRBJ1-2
CASSQKRVKGAGFNFYGYTF
TGCGCCAGCAGTCAAAAACGTGTTAAGGGGGCCGGCTTTAACTTCTATGGCTACACCTTC
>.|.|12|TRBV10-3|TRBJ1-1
CAISALNTEAFF
TGTGCCATCAGTGCGTTAAACACTGAAGCTTTCTTT
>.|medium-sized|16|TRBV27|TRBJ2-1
CASSSPVGHRPPMQFF
TGTGCCAGCAGTTCCCCGGTCGGCCACAGGCCCCCTATGCAGTTCTTC
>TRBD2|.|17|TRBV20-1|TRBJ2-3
CSARGGLAGGSADTQYF
TGCAGTGCTAGAGGGGGACTAGCGGGAGGGAGTGCAGATACGCAGTATTTT
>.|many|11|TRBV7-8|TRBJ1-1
CASSSEGEAFF
TGTGCCAGCAGCTCCGAGGGGGAAGCTTTCTTT
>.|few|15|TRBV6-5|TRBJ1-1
CASSYREGRNTEAFF
TGTGCCAGCAGTTACCGGGAGGGTAGGAACACTGAAGCTTTCTTT
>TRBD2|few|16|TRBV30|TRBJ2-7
CAWRLRPGRGGYEQYF
TGTGCCTGGAGACTTAGACCCGGGAGGGGTGGGTACGAGCAGTACTTC
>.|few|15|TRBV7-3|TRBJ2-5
CASSLMKGRRETQYF
TGTGCCAGCAGCTTAATGAAGGGACGGAGAGAGACCCAGTACTTC
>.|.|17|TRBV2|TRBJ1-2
CASSPLTGLASNYGYTF
TGTGCCAGCAGCCCACTGACCGGGCTGGCATCTAACTATGGCTACACCTTC
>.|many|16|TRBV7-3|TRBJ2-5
CASSLTGVQGRETQYF
TGTGCCAGCAGCTTAACGGGTGTTCAGGGAAGAGAGACCCAGTACTTC
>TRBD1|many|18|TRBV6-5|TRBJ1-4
CASSPRQGSPATNEKLFF
TGTGCCAGCAGCCCACGACAGGGTTCTCCCGCAACTAATGAAAAACTGTTTTTT
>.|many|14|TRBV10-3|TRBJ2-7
CAISEYGIQDEQYF
TGTGCCATCAGTGAGTATGGGATCCAGGACGAGCAGTACTTC
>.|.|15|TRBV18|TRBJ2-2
CASSPEQGNTGELFF
TGTGCCAGCTCACCCGAACAGGGGAACACCGGGGAGCTGTTTTTT
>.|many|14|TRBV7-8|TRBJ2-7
CASSLGLSTYEQYF
TGTGCCAGCAGCTTAGGACTATCCACCTACGAGCAGTACTTC
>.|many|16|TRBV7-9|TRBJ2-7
CASSSPEGRGAYEQYF
TGTGCCAGCAGCTCTCCTGAAGGTAGGGGGGCCTACGAGCAGTACTTC
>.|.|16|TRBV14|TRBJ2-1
CASSQNKGALYNEQFF
TGTGCCAGCAGCCAAAACAAAGGAGCCCTCTACAATGAGCAGTTCTTC
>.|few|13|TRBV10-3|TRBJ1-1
CAISTGLEAEAFF
TGTGCCATCAGCACAGGGCTCGAGGCTGAAGCTTTCTTT
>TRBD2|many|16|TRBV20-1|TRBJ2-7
CSASYPDSGGSYEQYF
TGCAGTGCTAGTTATCCAGATAGCGGGGGTTCGTACGAGCAGTACTTC
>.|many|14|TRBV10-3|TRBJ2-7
CAINTAGVGAEQYF
TGTGCCATCAACACTGCAGGAGTCGGGGCGGAGCAGTACTTC
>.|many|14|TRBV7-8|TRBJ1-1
CASSLLEGRIGAFF
TGTGCCAGCAGCTTACTTGAGGGCAGAATAGGAGCTTTCTTT
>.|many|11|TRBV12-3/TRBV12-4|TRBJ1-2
CASSFVSGYTF
TGTGCCAGCAGTTTTGTGAGTGGCTACACCTTC
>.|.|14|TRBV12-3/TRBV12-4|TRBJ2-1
CASSSPPNENEQFF
TGTGCCAGCAGTTCCCCTCCCAACGAAAATGAGCAGTTCTTC
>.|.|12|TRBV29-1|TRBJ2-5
CSVEESSETQYF
TGCAGCGTTGAAGAATCCTCGGAGACCCAGTACTTC
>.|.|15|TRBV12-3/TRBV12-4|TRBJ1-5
CASSSGTPVDQPQHF
TGTGCCAGCAGCTCCGGGACGCCGGTGGATCAGCCCCAGCATTTT
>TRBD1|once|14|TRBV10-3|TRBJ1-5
CAISGQGGNQPQHF
TGTGCCATCAGTGGACAGGGTGGCAATCAGCCCCAGCATTTT
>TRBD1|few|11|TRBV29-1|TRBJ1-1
CSVDRGTEAFF
TGCAGCGTCGACAGGGGTACCGAAGCTTTCTTT
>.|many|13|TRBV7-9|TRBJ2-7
CASTKGGRDEQYF
TGTGCCAGCACTAAAGGGGGACGGGACGAGCAGTACTTC
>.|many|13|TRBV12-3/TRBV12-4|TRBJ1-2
CASSLEQGVNYTF
TGTGCCAGCAGTTTAGAACAGGGAGTTAACTACACCTTC
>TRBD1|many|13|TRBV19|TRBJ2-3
CASSQGATDTQYF
TGTGCCAGTTCCCAGGGGGCTACAGATACGCAGTATTTT
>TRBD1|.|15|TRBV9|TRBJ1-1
CASSVGRGQYTEAFF
TGTGCCAGCAGCGTAGGGAGGGGACAGTACACTGAAGCTTTCTTT
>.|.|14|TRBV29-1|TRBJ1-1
CSARPWGGNTEAFF
TGCAGCGCCCGACCTTGGGGGGGGAACACTGAAGCTTTCTTT
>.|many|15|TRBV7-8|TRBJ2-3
CASPPQRTTRGTQYF
TGTGCAAGCCCTCCTCAGCGGACTACCCGGGGAACGCAGTATTTT
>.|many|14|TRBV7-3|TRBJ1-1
CASSLEPMNTEAFF
TGTGCCAGCAGCTTAGAACCGATGAACACTGAAGCTTTCTTT
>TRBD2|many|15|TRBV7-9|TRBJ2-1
CASRPTSGSGNEQFF
TGTGCCAGCAGGCCGACTAGCGGGAGTGGGAATGAGCAGTTCTTC
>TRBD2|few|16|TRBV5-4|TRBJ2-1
CASSPLLAGGPREQFF
TGTGCCAGCAGCCCTTTACTAGCGGGGGGCCCGCGAGAGCAGTTCTTC
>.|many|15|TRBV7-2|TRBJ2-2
CASSASGSNTGELFF
TGTGCCAGCAGCGCCTCCGGGTCGAACACCGGGGAGCTGTTTTTT